Below are 26 T cell receptor beta chains sequenced from a single sample in a study of shared clonotypes between healthy human individuals. Sequenced by immunoSEQ multiplex PCR; TCRdb stores in-frame clones only, minus some. Of under 1,100,000 clones listed, 70% to 80% are singletons. Sequenced input: memory CD4+ T cells from PBMCs. Regarding subset: CD45RA-negative fraction. These receptors all come from a man between 18 and 35 years old in good health. Some clones in this sample may be carry-over from other donors' samples.

The J gene is TRBJ2-7, the V gene TRBV27, with D possibly being TRBD2 (7 bases). V was clipped by 1 base and J by 1 base, with 14 bases between them. The CDR3 contains 16 residues. Per germline, CDR1 MNHEY and CDR2 SMNVEV (reference sequence). CDR3 residues: CASSLLGASGSYEQYF. The CDR3 DNA reads TGTGCCAGCAGTTTATTGGGGGCTAGCGGATCCTACGAGCAGTACTTC.

This CDR3 reads CASSFEDPTALPQHF. CDR3 DNA: TGTGCCAGCAGTTTTGAGGACCCTACAGCCCTGCCCCAGCATTTT. This chain uses TRBV28 with TRBJ1-5; no clear D gene. Germline assignment: CDR1 MDHEN and CDR2 SYDVKM. V was trimmed by 3 bases and J by 9 bases, leaving 18 bases between them. This CDR3 is 15 amino acids long.

This chain uses TRBV7-9 with TRBJ1-4; the D is unclear. The CDR3 consists of 15 residues. Germline CDR1 is SEHNR and CDR2 is FQNEAQ (reference sequence). V was trimmed by 5 bases and J by 10 bases, leaving 20 bases between them. CDR3 sequence reads: CASSPPRAEVGKLFF. The DNA of the CDR3 is TGTGCCAGCAGCCCCCCGAGGGCGGAGGTGGGAAAACTGTTTTTT.

This clone was detected only once. This sequence joins TRBV11-2 and TRBJ1-4, with TRBD1 as a possible D gene (5 bases). This CDR3 contains 16 residues. V lost 0 bases, J lost 7 bases, and 15 bases lay in between. Germline V gives CDR1 SGHAT, CDR2 FQNNGV. CDR3 in amino acids: CASSLDIAPGVEKLFF. The CDR3 DNA sequence: TGTGCCAGCAGCTTAGATATCGCCCCGGGGGTTGAAAAACTGTTTTTT.

This clone was seen more than once but under ten times. The sample contains more than one DNA sequence encoding this CDR3. The chain has TRBV28 and TRBJ2-3, with TRBD1 matching 7 bases. Germline V gene sequence: CDR1 MDHEN, CDR2 SYDVKM. V shed 6 bases and J 1 base; nucleotides not matched to a gene: 1. The CDR3 has 13 residues. CDR3 protein: CASRTGGTDTQYF. CDR3 nucleotides: TGTGCCAGCAGAACAGGGGGCACAGATACGCAGTATTTT.

V usage is TRBV5-4 and J usage is TRBJ2-5; D perhaps matches TRBD2 (5 bases). V lost 0 bases and J 4 bases, leaving 25 bases between the germline ends. The CDR3 extends over 19 amino acids. Per the germline V gene, CDR1 is SGHNT and CDR2 is YYREEE (reference sequence). The CDR3 protein is CASSLVYSAAHLPGETQYF. CDR3 DNA: TGTGCCAGCAGCTTGGTGTATAGCGCAGCCCACCTCCCTGGAGAGACCCAGTACTTC.

The rearrangement uses TRBV30 and TRBJ1-3, with unresolved D. V shed 5 bases and J shed 0 bases, with 8 bases lying between them. Germline loops: CDR1 GTSNPN, CDR2 SVGIG (reference sequence). The CDR3 has 13 residues. Written as DNA, the CDR3 is TGTGCCTGGGACGACTCCTCTGGAAACACCATATATTTT. This sequence encodes CAWDDSSGNTIYF.

This chain joins TRBV7-2 and TRBJ2-3; 8 nucleotides agree with TRBD1. Germline CDR1 reads SGHTA; CDR2 reads FQGNSA. This CDR3 has 15 residues. The ends lost 4 bases at V and 3 bases at J; junction bases unmatched: 6. CDR3 region: CASSSGGVWTDTQYF. The CDR3 DNA reads TGTGCCAGCAGCTCAGGGGGCGTCTGGACAGATACGCAGTATTTT.

This clone was seen only once. V usage is TRBV6-6 and J usage is TRBJ2-4; 10 bases align to TRBD2. There are 16 residues in the CDR3. Looked up from germline, CDR1 is MNHNY and CDR2 is SVGAGI (reference sequence). The V segment lost 3 bases and the J segment 8 bases; nucleotides outside the gene matches: 10. CDR3 in DNA: TGTGCCAGCAGTTATTCTAGCGGGAGAGGCAGGCACATTCAGTACTTC. Protein product: CASSYSSGRGRHIQYF.

The chain links TRBV7-9 to TRBJ1-2; D is unclear. Trimming removed 2 bases at V and 0 bases at J, with 10 bases between. CDR1 and CDR2 from the germline V gene are SEHNR and FQNEAQ (reference sequence). The CDR3 has 15 amino acids. The CDR3 nucleotides read TGTGCCAGCAGCTTACTTCAGGAGGCTAACTATGGCTACACCTTC. Translation gives CASSLLQEANYGYTF.

This clone appeared a few times. The rearrangement uses TRBV28 and TRBJ1-2; the D is unclear. The CDR3 loop spans 13 amino acids. The germline gives CDR1 MDHEN, CDR2 SYDVKM. Trimming took off 6 bases at V and 5 bases at J, with 13 bases between the two ends. The CDR3 nucleotides are TGTGCCAGCAGCCCTGTTCTGGGTTATGGCTACACCTTC. As protein: CASSPVLGYGYTF.

V is TRBV19 and J is TRBJ2-7, with D possibly TRBD1 on 6 matching bases. CDR3 length: 14 residues. Trimming shortened V by 7 bases and J by 5 bases, and 18 bases separated the two germline ends. CDR1 and CDR2 (germline): LNHDA, SQIVND (reference sequence). CDR3 sequence (DNA): TGTGCCAGTACCCCAAGGGGCAGGGGCCACGAGCAGTACTTC. Its protein product is CASTPRGRGHEQYF.

The V gene is TRBV10-3, the J gene TRBJ1-3; D might be TRBD1 (5 bases). Germline V lookup: CDR1 ENHRY, CDR2 SYGVKD. Trimming removed 3 bases at V and 0 bases at J, with 9 bases between. The CDR3 covers 15 residues. This CDR3 reads CAISDGDRSGNTIYF. CDR3 DNA sequence: TGTGCCATCAGTGACGGGGACCGCTCTGGAAACACCATATATTTT.

The J gene is TRBJ2-5, the V gene TRBV5-4, with 10 bases lining up with TRBD2. This CDR3 has 18 residues. CDR1 and CDR2 from the germline V gene are SGHNT and YYREEE (reference sequence). The trim removed 0 bases at V and 4 bases at J, leaving 12 bases unmatched. CDR3 DNA sequence: TGTGCCAGCAGCTTGGTTATTCTAGCGGGAGAAGCGCGAGAGACCCAGTACTTC. Translating gives CASSLVILAGEARETQYF.

V gene TRBV6-1 combines with J gene TRBJ2-1; the D call may be TRBD1 or TRBD2 (5 bases each). The germline gives CDR1 MNHNS, CDR2 SASEGT. This CDR3 has 15 residues. V shed 2 bases and J shed 3 bases, with 11 bases lying between them. CDR3 loop: CASSERGTDYNEQFF. The CDR3 DNA reads as TGTGCCAGCAGTGAACGGGGCACAGACTACAATGAGCAGTTCTTC.

The chain recombines TRBV6-1 with TRBJ2-5; TRBD1 matches at 7 bases. V was pared by 7 bases and J by 1 base, with 9 bases of the junction left unmatched. CDR1 MNHNS and CDR2 SASEGT come from the germline V gene. The CDR3 has 15 residues. The CDR3, as DNA: TGTGCCAGCATGACCAGGACAGGACCCCAAGAGACCCAGTACTTC. Translated, it gives CASMTRTGPQETQYF.

The chain carries TRBV7-9 and TRBJ2-7; 7 bases align to TRBD2. Losses at the gene ends were 3 bases for V and 6 bases for J; bases not matched to a gene: 17. The CDR3 has 17 residues. Looked up from germline, CDR1 is SEHNR and CDR2 is FQNEAQ (reference sequence). The CDR3 reads CASSLSPLRESILEQYF. The CDR3 nucleotides read TGTGCCAGCAGCTTGAGTCCGCTGCGGGAGTCAATTCTCGAGCAGTACTTC.

This clone was detected many times. The chain links TRBV5-5 to TRBJ2-7; 9 nucleotides match TRBD2. This CDR3 is built from 16 residues. Germline lookup yields CDR1 SGHKS and CDR2 YYEKEE (reference sequence). V trimming: 3 bases; J trimming: 6 bases; junction bases outside the gene matches: 13. The CDR3 DNA reads TGTGCCAGCAGCTCGGGGACTAGCACCGTGGGGGTCGAGCAGTACTTC. Translation: CASSSGTSTVGVEQYF.

This clone was seen a few times. The rearrangement uses TRBV21-1 and TRBJ1-5; TRBD1 was called by the table and not checked on the DNA. TRBV21-1 is labeled a pseudogene. CDR3 size: 15 residues. Written as DNA, the CDR3 is TGTGCCAGCACCCTTCTAAAAGGGGGCTGGCAGCCCCAGCATTTT. Encoded protein: CASTLLKGGWQPQHF.

The J gene is TRBJ2-7, the V gene TRBV29-1; 10 bases match TRBD1. Germline-derived CDR1 and CDR2 are SQVTM and ANQGSEA. Germline trimming cut 4 bases from V and 2 bases from J; bases unmatched to any gene: 5. This CDR3 is built from 14 residues. CDR3 in amino acids: CSVVRDRGAYEQYF. The CDR3 nucleotides read TGCAGCGTTGTCCGGGACAGGGGAGCCTACGAGCAGTACTTC.

The J gene is TRBJ2-3, the V gene TRBV19; D is possibly TRBD1 (5 bases). This CDR3 contains 16 residues. Trimming took off 1 base at V and 2 bases at J, with 13 bases between the two ends. From germline, CDR1 is LNHDA and CDR2 SQIVND (reference sequence). CDR3 nucleotide sequence: TGTGCCAGTAGTATAGTGGGGCGATCGCACACAGATACGCAGTATTTT. Amino acids: CASSIVGRSHTDTQYF.

V usage is TRBV5-1 and J usage is TRBJ1-4; 8 bases map to TRBD1. Per the germline V gene, CDR1 is SGHRS and CDR2 is YFSETQ. Trimming at V came to 0 bases and at J to 3 bases, leaving 4 bases not matched to a gene. The CDR3 spans 16 residues. As DNA, the CDR3 is TGCGCCAGCAGCTTGGACCCAGGGGGCTCTAATGAAAAACTGTTTTTT. This codes for CASSLDPGGSNEKLFF.

A remark on this clone: This is likely an artifact of a read error, given a far larger clone one base away. The chain joins TRBV4-1 to TRBJ2-7; D possibly corresponds to TRBD1 (6 bases). The CDR3 is 15 residues long. Deletions cut 5 bases from V and 2 bases from J, with 16 bases between. Germline V CDR1 and CDR2: MGHRA, YSYEKL. The CDR3 region is CASSNTGTTAYEQYF. The CDR3 coding sequence is TGCGCCAGCAGCAACACCGGGACAACGGCCTACGAGCAGTACTTC.

The chain recombines TRBV25-1 with TRBJ1-2; possibly TRBD1 for D (5 bases). The V and J ends lost 4 bases and 8 bases respectively, with 8 bases between them. In germline, CDR1 is MGHDK, CDR2 SYGVNS. CDR3 size: 11 residues. This chain's CDR3 is CASSADRGYTF. The CDR3 nucleotides are TGTGCCAGCAGTGCCGACAGAGGCTACACCTTC.

To note about this clone: An end of the junction does not agree with germline; a read error may underlie this. The chain recombines TRBV7-2 with TRBJ2-7; 8 nucleotides line up with TRBD1. CDR3 size: 15 residues. The germline CDR1 and CDR2 sequences are SGHTA and FQGNSA. In DNA form, the CDR3 reads TGTGCCGGCAGCCTCGGACAGGGCAGGGCCTACGAGCAGTACTTC. As protein: CAGSLGQGRAYEQYF. Looking up the rest from reference TRBV7-2 and TRBJ2-7 gives the full variable domain: GAGVSQSPSNKVTEKGKDVELRCDPISGHTALYWYRQSLGQGLEFLIYFQGNSAPDKSGLPSDRFSAERTGGSVSTLTIQRTQQEDSAVYLCAGSLGQGRAYEQYFGPGTRLTVT.

The genes are TRBV10-3 and TRBJ1-3, with 9 bases aligning to TRBD1. The CDR3 consists of 12 residues. The germline CDR1 and CDR2 sequences are ENHRY and SYGVKD. The ends lost 10 bases at V and 4 bases at J; junction bases unmatched: 2. The CDR3 is CATGQGGNTIYF. CDR3 DNA sequence: TGTGCCACCGGACAGGGGGGAAACACCATATATTTT.